This T cell receptor beta chain was found in a study of radiation and T cells in renal cell carcinoma. Time point given: baseline pretreatment blood. The treatment was: 15 Gy SBRT to primary tumor, nephrectomy 4 weeks later. Sequencing used immunoSEQ multiplex PCR; TCRdb keeps in-frame clones, though not all of them. The sample lists approximately 140,000 clones, approximately 90% occurring once. The sample consisted of blood, taken from a patient whose treatment included radiotherapy and nephrectomy. This clonotype originated in a woman aged 70-85 years with renal cell carcinoma.

The CDR3 sequence is CAWSVGSGGVEQYF. Here the CDR3 DNA reads TGTGCCTGGAGTGTAGGTAGCGGGGGGGTCGAGCAGTACTTC. This chain uses TRBV30 with TRBJ2-7, with 11 bases matching TRBD2. Per the germline V gene, CDR1 is GTSNPN and CDR2 is SVGIG (reference sequence). V lost 0 bases, J lost 6 bases, and 4 bases stayed unmatched. The CDR3 is made up of 14 amino acids.